This TCR beta chain came from a study of PD-1 blockade in mismatch repair-deficient tumors (dated by TCRdb to about 2017). With regard to the full study: Between September 2013 and late 2016, the trial enrolled 75 to 95 consecutive patients with approximately 13 types of mismatch repair-deficient cancer, all of whom had received prior treatment and were progressing. Deep sequencing of TCR CDR3 regions was used to track tumor-associated T cell clones in peripheral blood of patients responding to PD-1 blockade.

Mismatch repair deficiency was established in every enrolled patient by polymerase chain reaction or immunohistochemistry. Three patients who responded to pembrolizumab therapy underwent TCR sequencing. In the phase II trial, pembrolizumab PD-1 blockade was tested prospectively in advanced mismatch repair-deficient cancers, no matter which tissue of origin the cancers came from. Peripheral blood T cell samples were gathered serially, both before PD-1 blockade started and at multiple time points afterward. The timing of each blood sample was reported as weeks after the first dose of pembrolizumab. The research as a whole found: After pembrolizumab, tumor-resident clones, which were often undetectable in blood before treatment, expanded rapidly and then contracted, generally ahead of radiologic responses.

The library relied on the immunoSEQ multiplex PCR assay. Here the immuneACCESS table is served through TCRdb, limited to in-frame sequences with V and J called. Missing clones are a known gap in these copies; in checked studies unresolved V genes cover under half, and the rest lacks a known reason. The sample table lists some 97,000 clones, 70% to 85% of them with a count of one. The ten largest clones capture about 6.3% of the sample. Comment on this clone: What this receptor recognizes is not known. Base-call qualities are not available, and no considerably larger clone is one nucleotide away.

Trimming at the junction amounts to 5 bases on V and 11 bases on J, and the germline ends lie 15 bases apart. Looking up the germline V gene (reference sequence) yields CDR1 MNHNY and CDR2 SVGAGI. From the cysteine through the phenylalanine, the CDR3 covers 12 amino acids. The only DNA kept is the CDR3, 36 bases in frame from the first base. Material: peripheral blood, obtained about eight months after starting pembrolizumab. The V and J genes are TRBV6-6 and TRBJ1-2; a tentative D call is TRBD1 (5 bases match). The clonotype was recovered from an adult with mismatch repair-deficient cancer. The nucleotide sequence is TGTGCCAGCAGTGCAATACTGGGGCGGTACACCTTC. This encodes CASSAILGRYTF.